One sample yielded the 20 T cell receptor beta chains listed below, sequenced in a study of CD8+CD57+ T cells in acquired aplastic anemia listed by TCRdb under 2018. Sequenced using an Illumina HiSeq 2000. Profiling of TCR beta VDJ combinations and CDR3 sequences used genomic DNA as the template. TCRdb trimmed the raw reads at Q25, called clones with MiXCR and kept productive beta chains. Under each unique CDR3 protein, matching rows form one entry showing the most common genes and DNA. Within this sample are under 200,000 distinct CDR3 sequences, with 40% to 50% of them counted one time only. Of the sample, roughly 30% falls within the top ten clones. Patients chosen for sequencing had shown expansion of CD8+CD57+ cells by flow cytometry. The sequenced sample consisted of sorted CD4+, CD8+, or CD8+CD57+ T cells (not recorded which) from PBMCs. The receptors were sampled from a human donor with aplastic anemia.

To note about this clonotype: Just one base apart from a much larger clone, this may be a read error. This rearrangement joins TRBV6-2 or TRBV6-3 to TRBJ1-1, with 8 bases lining up with TRBD1. CDR3 length: 13 amino acids. Losses at the gene ends were 4 bases for V and 10 bases for J; bases not matched to a gene: 8. Germline lookup yields CDR1 MNHEY and CDR2 SVGEGT. CDR3 region: CASSWTGNAVAFF. CDR3 nucleotide sequence: TGTGCCAGCAGTTGGACAGGGAACGCTGTAGCTTTCTTT.

This clonotype was observed at least ten times. The rearrangement uses TRBV6-5 and TRBJ2-3, with unresolved D. The germline CDR1 and CDR2 sequences are MNHEY and SVGAGI. The CDR3 consists of 14 residues. Trimming stripped 6 bases from V and 2 bases from J, with 12 bases between. The CDR3 spells CASSRYSNTDTQYF. As DNA, the CDR3 is TGTGCCAGCAGCCGTTACAGCAACACAGATACGCAGTATTTT.

This chain uses TRBV20-1 with TRBJ2-3; 9 bases match TRBD2. Germline loops: CDR1 DFQATT, CDR2 SNEGSKA (reference sequence). V gave up 4 bases and J gave up 6 bases; unmatched junction bases: 14. This CDR3 has 16 amino acids. Written as DNA, the CDR3 is TGCAGTGCTACCTTCCCGCGCGGGGGGGCCGGGGATACGCAGTATTTT. This sequence encodes CSATFPRGGAGDTQYF.

This clonotype was observed at least ten times. The chain links TRBV20-1 to TRBJ1-4; TRBD1 agrees at 10 bases. CDR3 length: 16 amino acids. The germline gives CDR1 DFQATT, CDR2 SNEGSKA (reference sequence). V trimming: 3 bases; J trimming: 5 bases; junction bases outside the gene matches: 9. CDR3 sequence reads: CSARWGQGLTNEKLFF. The CDR3 nucleotides are TGCAGTGCTAGGTGGGGACAGGGGCTCACCAATGAAAAACTGTTTTTT.

Worth noting for this clonotype: The CDR3 does not end in the conserved phenylalanine or tryptophan, so this is likely a read error. The CDR3 nucleotides read TGCAGTGCTAGAGGGGTGGTAGGGGTACCCTACGAGCAGTACCTC. Translated, it gives CSARGVVGVPYEQYL. The rearrangement joins TRBV20-1 to TRBJ2-7; a weak D match, TRBD1 (5 bases). The V and J ends lost 1 base and 2 bases respectively, with 15 bases between them. This CDR3 spans 15 amino acids. CDR1 and CDR2 from the germline V gene are DFQATT and SNEGSKA (reference sequence).

This chain joins TRBV2 and TRBJ1-2, with unresolved D. The V end was cut by 6 bases, the J end by 4 bases, with 12 bases between. Germline-derived CDR1 and CDR2 are SNHLY and FYNNEI. CDR3 length equals 13 residues. The CDR3 nucleotides read TGTGCCAGCAGGACGACACAAGCCTATGGCTACACCTTC. It specifies CASRTTQAYGYTF.

This clonotype was counted a few times. This chain joins TRBV7-8 and TRBJ1-2, with D uncertain. The CDR3 consists of 12 residues. Germline CDR1 reads SGHVS; CDR2 reads FQNEAQ. Trimming removed 8 bases at V and 3 bases at J, with 10 bases between. CDR3 DNA sequence: TGTGCCAGCGTGGGCAGGTACTATGGCTACACCTTC. Amino acids: CASVGRYYGYTF.

About this clonotype itself: This sequence may be a read error, since a much larger clone differs from it by one base. The J gene is TRBJ1-1, the V gene TRBV20-1, with D possibly being TRBD1 (6 bases). Germline CDR1 and CDR2: DFQATT and SNEGSKA (reference sequence). The V end was cut by 3 bases, the J end by 4 bases, with 15 bases between. The CDR3 is 14 residues long. Here the CDR3 DNA reads TGCAGTGCTAGTCGGTGGCAGGGGAGCACTGAAGCTTTCTTT. It yields the protein CSASRWQGSTEAFF.

This clonotype was seen repeatedly, ten times or more. The chain is built from TRBV6-5 and TRBJ1-5; D remains unclear. Trimming left V 0 bases short and J 7 bases short, with 10 bases between. Per the germline V gene, CDR1 is MNHEY and CDR2 is SVGAGI. This CDR3 contains 14 residues. CDR3 amino acids: CASSYSSGNQPQHF. The CDR3 region has the DNA TGTGCCAGCAGTTACTCGTCGGGGAACCAGCCCCAGCATTTT.

The rearrangement uses TRBV20-1 and TRBJ2-5; D possibly matches TRBD1 or TRBD2 (5 bases each). The CDR3 totals 13 residues. Germline V gives CDR1 DFQATT, CDR2 SNEGSKA (reference sequence). Between the trimmed V and J ends, which lost 7 bases and 5 bases, there was a span of 17 bases. The CDR3 coding sequence is TGCAGTGTCGCCGGGGTGGGACGGGAGACCCAGTACTTC. This translates into CSVAGVGRETQYF.

The chain recombines TRBV14 with TRBJ2-5; D not certain. Germline CDR1 and CDR2: SGHDN and FVKESK. The CDR3 is 12 residues long. Trimming pared 5 bases from V and 5 bases from J, leaving 9 bases between. The CDR3 region has the DNA TGTGCCAGCAGCATATTCGGGGAGACCCAGTACTTC. Translation gives CASSIFGETQYF. Drawing the rest from reference TRBV14 and TRBJ2-5, the complete variable domain is EAGVTQFPSHSVIEKGQTVTLRCDPISGHDNLYWYRRVMGKEIKFLLHFVKESKQDESGMPNNRFLAERTGGTYSTLKVQPAELEDSGVYFCASSIFGETQYFGPGTRLLVL.

The V gene is TRBV12-3 or TRBV12-4, the J gene TRBJ2-7, with D unresolved. The CDR3 totals 12 residues. Trimming cost V 7 bases and J 5 bases, with 12 bases left between them. CDR3 in amino acids: CASNLPGHEQYF. The CDR3 coding sequence is TGTGCCAGCAACCTCCCTGGGCACGAGCAGTACTTC.

This clonotype was recorded at least ten times. The junction does not match germline at one end; this may be a read error. The chain links TRBV15 to TRBJ2-7; tentative D call: TRBD1 (5 bases). The CDR3 runs to 14 residues. Germline lookup yields CDR1 LNHNV and CDR2 YYDKDF (reference sequence). The CDR3: CATSPTASGYERYF. As DNA, the CDR3 is TGTGCCACCTCCCCGACAGCGTCGGGCTACGAGCGGTACTTC.

The genes are TRBV2 and TRBJ1-4; 8 nucleotides align to TRBD1. CDR3 size: 14 residues. In germline, CDR1 is SNHLY, CDR2 FYNNEI. Trimming removed 4 bases from V and 4 bases from J; junction bases left unmatched: 2. CDR3 in amino acids: CASSGTGLNEKLFF. CDR3 DNA sequence: TGTGCCAGCAGTGGGACAGGGCTTAATGAAAAACTGTTTTTT.

This clonotype is a singleton in its sample. CDR3 sequence reads: CSVEVRESSTDTQYF. CDR3 DNA sequence: TGCAGCGTTGAAGTCAGGGAGTCTAGCACAGATACGCAGTATTTT. The rearrangement uses TRBV29-1 and TRBJ2-3, with D perhaps matching TRBD1 or TRBD2 (5 bases each). Germline V gives CDR1 SQVTM, CDR2 ANQGSEA. V gave up 1 base and J gave up 0 bases, with 11 bases separating them. This CDR3 has 15 amino acids.

The rearrangement links TRBV12-3 or TRBV12-4 to TRBJ1-1, with 9 bases identical to TRBD1. This CDR3 has 14 amino acids. J lost 4 bases, V lost 4 bases, and 4 bases had no gene match. The CDR3 region has the DNA TGTGCCAGCAGTTCGACACAGGGGGCCACTGAAGCTTTCTTT. Translating gives CASSSTQGATEAFF.

The chain carries TRBV18 and TRBJ1-1, with D maybe TRBD1 (6 bases). V lost 2 bases to trimming and J lost 6 bases, with 22 bases between them. The CDR3 is 17 amino acids. Germline V gene lookup returns CDR1 KGHSH and CDR2 LQKENI. The CDR3 is CASSPVRGHISSAEAFF. DNA for the CDR3: TGTGCCAGCTCACCAGTTCGGGGGCATATTTCCAGCGCTGAAGCTTTCTTT.

Comment on this clonotype: A single base separates this from a much larger clone, so it may be a read error. This rearrangement joins TRBV5-1 to TRBJ2-1; a possible D gene is TRBD2 (5 bases). With 10 bases removed from V and 6 bases from J, the gap between germline ends came to 11 bases. This CDR3 comprises 11 residues. Per germline, CDR1 SGHRS and CDR2 YFSETQ. CDR3 bases: TGCGCCGGCACCCGGGGCAATGAGCAGTTCTTC. Amino acid sequence: CAGTRGNEQFF.

Worth noting for this clonotype: A single base separates this from a much larger clone, so it may be a read error. Likely a read error: the CDR3 ends without its conserved phenylalanine or tryptophan. The V call is TRBV4-1, the J call TRBJ1-2, with D possibly matching TRBD1 (6 bases). V shed 2 bases and J shed 8 bases, with 15 bases lying between them. The CDR3 has 14 residues. The V gene's germline CDR1 is MGHRA and CDR2 YSYEKL. Here the CDR3 DNA reads TGCGCCAGCAGCCAACCAGGGGCTCTGAGCGGCTACACCCTC. Protein product: CASSQPGALSGYTL.

This clonotype was seen at least ten times. This sequence joins TRBV7-2 and TRBJ2-7; 10 bases map to TRBD2. This CDR3 spans 15 amino acids. Unmatched junction bases numbered 1, after V lost 1 base and J lost 1 base. The germline gives CDR1 SGHTA, CDR2 FQGNSA. Here the CDR3 reads CASSLELAGSYEQYF. CDR3 in DNA: TGTGCCAGCAGCTTAGAACTAGCGGGGTCCTACGAGCAGTACTTC.